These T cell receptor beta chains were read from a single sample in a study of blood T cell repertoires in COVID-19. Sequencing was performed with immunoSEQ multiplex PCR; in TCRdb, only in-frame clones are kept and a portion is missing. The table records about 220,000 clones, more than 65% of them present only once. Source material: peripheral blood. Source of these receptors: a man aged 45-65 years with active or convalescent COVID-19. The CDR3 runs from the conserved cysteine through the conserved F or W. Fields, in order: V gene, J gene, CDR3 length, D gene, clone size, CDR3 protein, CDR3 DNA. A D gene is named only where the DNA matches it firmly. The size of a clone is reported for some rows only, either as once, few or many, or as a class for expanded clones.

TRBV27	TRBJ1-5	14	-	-	CASSLMGAGQPQHF	TGTGCCAGCAGTTTAATGGGGGCCGGTCAGCCCCAGCATTTT
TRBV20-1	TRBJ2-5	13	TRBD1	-	CSASTGVEETQYF	TGCAGTGCTAGTACAGGGGTGGAAGAGACCCAGTACTTC
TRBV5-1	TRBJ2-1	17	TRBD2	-	CASSLAPTSGILNEQFF	TGCGCCAGCAGCTTGGCCCCTACTAGCGGGATTTTGAATGAGCAGTTCTTC
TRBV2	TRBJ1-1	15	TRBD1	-	CASSETGGGNTEAFF	TGTGCCAGCAGTGAGACAGGGGGTGGGAACACTGAAGCTTTCTTT
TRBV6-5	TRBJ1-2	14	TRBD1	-	CASTRAGGVYGYTF	TGTGCCAGCACGAGGGCAGGGGGCGTCTATGGCTACACCTTC
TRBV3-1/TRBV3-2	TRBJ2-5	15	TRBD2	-	CASSITSGKQETQYF	TGTGCCAGCAGCATAACCAGCGGGAAGCAAGAGACCCAGTACTTC
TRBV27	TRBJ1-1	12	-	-	CATPLTREPAFF	TGTGCCACCCCCCTCACCCGGGAGCCAGCTTTCTTT
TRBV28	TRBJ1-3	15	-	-	CASIAGTTPGNTIYF	TGTGCCAGCATTGCCGGGACAACTCCTGGAAACACCATATATTTT
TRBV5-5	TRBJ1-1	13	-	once	CASSLPVRSEAFF	TGTGCCAGCAGCTTGCCCGTCCGGTCTGAAGCTTTCTTT
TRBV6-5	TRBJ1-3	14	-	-	CASAFGAGGNTIYF	TGTGCCAGCGCCTTTGGGGCGGGGGGAAACACCATATATTTT
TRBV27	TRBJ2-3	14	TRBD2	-	CASSIGREADTQYF	TGTGCCAGCAGTATAGGACGGGAGGCGGATACGCAGTATTTT
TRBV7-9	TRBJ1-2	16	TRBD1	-	CASSAPTGTVNYGYTF	TGTGCCAGCAGCGCCCCGACCGGGACAGTGAACTATGGCTACACCTTC
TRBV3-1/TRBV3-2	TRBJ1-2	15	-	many	CASSLFRGWNYGYTF	TGTGCCAGCAGTCTCTTCAGGGGTTGGAACTATGGCTACACCTTC
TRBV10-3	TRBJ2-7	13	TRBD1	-	CAISAGTGNEQYF	TGTGCCATCAGTGCCGGGACAGGGAACGAGCAGTACTTC
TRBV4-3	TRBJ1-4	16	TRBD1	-	CASSQTRQGTNEKLFF	TGCGCCAGCAGCCAAACCCGACAGGGGACTAATGAAAAACTGTTTTTT
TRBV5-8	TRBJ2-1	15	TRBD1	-	CASSLGDSSYNEQFF	TGTGCCAGCAGCTTGGGGGACAGCTCCTACAATGAGCAGTTCTTC
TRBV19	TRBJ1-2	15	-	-	CASSRGLPSTYGYTF	TGTGCCAGTAGTAGGGGACTTCCATCGACCTATGGCTACACCTTC
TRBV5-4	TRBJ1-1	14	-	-	CASSVDMMNTEAFF	TGTGCCAGCAGCGTCGACATGATGAACACTGAAGCTTTCTTT
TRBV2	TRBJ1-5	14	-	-	CATTGGGNHQPQHF	TGTGCCACAACGGGGGGGGGTAATCATCAGCCCCAGCATTTT
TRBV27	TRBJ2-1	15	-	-	CASTGALALPNEQFF	TGTGCCAGTACTGGGGCTCTCGCTCTTCCCAATGAGCAGTTCTTC
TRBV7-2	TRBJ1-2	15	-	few	CASSPDWVTNYGYTF	TGTGCCAGCAGCCCGGACTGGGTAACAAACTATGGCTACACCTTC
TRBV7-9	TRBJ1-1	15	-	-	CASSSTSTGNTEAFF	TGTGCCAGCAGCTCCACCTCGACAGGGAACACTGAAGCTTTCTTT
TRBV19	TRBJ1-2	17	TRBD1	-	CASSIDIPLTGVYGYTF	TGTGCCAGTAGTATAGATATCCCCTTGACAGGGGTCTATGGCTACACCTTC
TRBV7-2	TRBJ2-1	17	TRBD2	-	CASSLGLAGGSYNEQFF	TGTGCCAGCAGCTTAGGACTAGCGGGGGGCTCCTACAATGAGCAGTTCTTC
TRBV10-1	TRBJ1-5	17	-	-	CASREGAQQYSNQPQHF	TGCGCCAGCAGAGAAGGAGCTCAGCAATATAGCAATCAGCCCCAGCATTTT
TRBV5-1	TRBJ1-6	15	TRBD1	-	CASSLAGTGYSPLHF	TGCGCCAGCAGCTTGGCCGGGACAGGGTATTCACCCCTCCACTTT